The 29 T cell receptor beta chains reported below all come from one sample, sequenced in a study of T cell repertoires in cytomegalovirus infection. TCRdb reprocessed the reads via MiXCR and lists one record per CDR3 protein. The table shows about 740,000 distinct CDR3 sequences, with 30% to 35% occurring only once. What these receptors recognize is not known. This sample comprised cultured PBMCs, obtained from culture after CMV antigen stimulation. All receptors derive from a human donor in good health (CMV status not recorded). Some clones in this sample may be carry-over from other donors' samples.

The chain uses TRBV7-2 and TRBJ2-1, with 9 bases identical to TRBD2. The CDR3 totals 14 residues. V dropped 1 base and J dropped 10; count of bases not matched to a gene: 5. The germline gives CDR1 SGHTA, CDR2 FQGNSA. The CDR3 spells CASSLVAGAREQFF. CDR3 DNA: TGTGCCAGCAGCTTAGTAGCGGGGGCTAGGGAGCAGTTCTTC. Filled out from reference TRBV7-2 and TRBJ2-1, the complete variable domain reads GAGVSQSPSNKVTEKGKDVELRCDPISGHTALYWYRQSLGQGLEFLIYFQGNSAPDKSGLPSDRFSAERTGGSVSTLTIQRTQQEDSAVYLCASSLVAGAREQFFGPGTRLTVL.

Many counts were recorded for this clonotype. The V and J genes are TRBV7-2 and TRBJ1-4; possibly TRBD1 for D (6 bases). Germline lookup yields CDR1 SGHTA and CDR2 FQGNSA. CDR3 length: 15 residues. V lost 5 bases and J lost 6, with 16 bases in between. The CDR3 region has the DNA TGTGCCAGCAGCCCAGAGGGGGGACGGGATGAAAAACTGTTTTTT. It yields the protein CASSPEGGRDEKLFF.

This rearrangement joins TRBV7-6 to TRBJ2-1; 13 bases agree with TRBD2. V lost 1 base, J lost 1 base, and 10 bases stayed unmatched. From germline, CDR1 is SGHVS and CDR2 FNYEAQ. The CDR3 totals 20 residues. This CDR3 reads CASSLVVGLAGSGSYNEQFF. The CDR3 DNA sequence: TGTGCCAGCAGCTTAGTGGTGGGACTAGCGGGAAGTGGGTCCTACAATGAGCAGTTCTTC.

The chain couples TRBV19 to TRBJ2-2; unclear D gene. The V end was cut by 7 bases, the J end by 7 bases, with 13 bases between. The CDR3 runs to 13 residues. Germline V gene data show CDR1 as LNHDA and CDR2 as SQIVND (reference sequence). CDR3 region: CASNSEYNGELFF. Here the CDR3 DNA reads TGTGCCAGTAACTCTGAATATAACGGGGAGCTGTTTTTT.

J is TRBJ2-5 and V is TRBV20-1; a possible D gene is TRBD2 (5 bases). The germline V gene has CDR1 DFQATT and CDR2 SNEGSKA (reference sequence). With 5 bases removed from V and 6 bases from J, the gap between germline ends came to 19 bases. The CDR3 is made up of 14 amino acids. The CDR3 loop is CSAESGRASQTQYF. In DNA form, the CDR3 reads TGCAGTGCTGAGAGCGGACGCGCTTCACAGACCCAGTACTTC.

J is TRBJ2-5 and V is TRBV7-2, with a tentative D call TRBD2 (6 bases). V lost 6 bases to trimming and J lost 2 bases, with 16 bases between them. The germline CDR1 and CDR2 sequences are SGHTA and FQGNSA. This CDR3 is built from 15 residues. DNA of the CDR3: TGTGCCAGCAGGACCCCGGGAGAGGGGCAAGAGACCCAGTACTTC. Its protein is CASRTPGEGQETQYF.

This clonotype was counted between two and nine times. V is TRBV7-2 and J is TRBJ2-7; D call uncertain. The germline V gene has CDR1 SGHTA and CDR2 FQGNSA. Between the trimmed V and J ends, which lost 1 base and 0 bases, there was a span of 13 bases. There are 16 residues in the CDR3. CDR3 region: CASSLVAGGSSYEQYF. The CDR3 DNA follows: TGTGCCAGCAGCTTAGTTGCTGGCGGAAGCTCCTACGAGCAGTACTTC.

The chain recombines TRBV6-1 with TRBJ1-3; 9 bases map to TRBD1. The CDR3 runs 20 residues. Germline V CDR1 and CDR2: MNHNS, SASEGT. The junction had 18 bases not matched to a gene; V was cut back by 6 bases and J by 0 bases. The CDR3 protein is CASRGWGTPGQGSSGNTIYF. CDR3 DNA sequence: TGTGCCAGCAGGGGGTGGGGAACCCCGGGACAGGGTTCCTCTGGAAACACCATATATTTT.

With regard to this clonotype: Its ends do not fully match the called genes, so a read error is possible. The rearrangement links TRBV28 to TRBJ2-1, with unresolved D. From germline, CDR1 is MDHEN and CDR2 SYDVKM. CDR3 length equals 14 residues. CDR3 sequence: CASSLGGAYNGQFF. The CDR3 DNA sequence: TGTGCCAGCAGTTTAGGCGGAGCCTACAATGGGCAGTTCTTC.

Note on this clonotype: A much bigger clone sits one base away, suggesting this may be a read error. This chain connects TRBV5-5 to TRBJ1-1; D may be TRBD1 (5 bases). Germline V gives CDR1 SGHKS, CDR2 YYEKEE (reference sequence). This CDR3 has 13 residues. V lost 3 bases, J lost 1 base, and 7 bases lay in between. The CDR3 DNA reads TGTGCCAGCAGCTATCAGGGGAACACTGAAGCTTTCTTT. Translated: CASSYQGNTEAFF.

This chain links TRBV12-3 or TRBV12-4 with TRBJ1-2; TRBD1 aligns across 7 bases. This CDR3 has 14 residues. V shed 3 bases, J shed 3 bases, and the junction held 4 bases outside the gene matches. The CDR3 spells CASSFQGVYYGYTF. The CDR3 region has the DNA TGTGCCAGCAGTTTCCAGGGGGTCTACTATGGCTACACCTTC.

The chain combines TRBV7-2 with TRBJ2-3, with 9 bases matching TRBD2. CDR1 is SGHTA, CDR2 FQGNSA, per germline. The CDR3 is 16 residues long. Trimming removed 5 bases from V and 3 bases from J; junction bases left unmatched: 9. As DNA, the CDR3 is TGTGCCAGCAGCCCCCTTAGCGGGAGTGAAACAGATACGCAGTATTTT. Translating it yields CASSPLSGSETDTQYF.

This rearrangement joins TRBV5-1 to TRBJ2-1, with unresolved D. There are 18 residues in the CDR3. Trimming stripped 4 bases from V and 0 bases from J, with 20 bases between. Germline V gene data show CDR1 as SGHRS and CDR2 as YFSETQ. Here the CDR3 DNA reads TGCGCCAGCAGCCCAGGAAATCATGGGTTTAGCTCCTACAATGAGCAGTTCTTC. Protein product: CASSPGNHGFSSYNEQFF.

CDR3: CASSIKASYEQYF. CDR3 in DNA: TGTGCCAGTAGTATAAAGGCCTCCTACGAGCAGTACTTC. The V call is TRBV19, the J call TRBJ2-7; D ambiguous. V lost 2 bases and J 0 bases, leaving 5 bases between the germline ends. CDR3 size: 13 residues. CDR1 LNHDA and CDR2 SQIVND come from the germline V gene (reference sequence).

This chain uses TRBV20-1 with TRBJ2-5; unclear D gene. Germline V gene data show CDR1 as DFQATT and CDR2 as SNEGSKA (reference sequence). Trimming took off 3 bases at V and 4 bases at J, with 12 bases between the two ends. The length of the CDR3 is 13 residues. The CDR3 nucleotides are TGCAGTGCTAGGACGACTCAGACAGAGACCCAGTACTTC. Its translation is CSARTTQTETQYF.

This clonotype was observed a few times. This chain connects TRBV6-2 or TRBV6-3 to TRBJ1-2; a possible D gene is TRBD1 (5 bases). Germline-derived CDR1 and CDR2 are MNHEY and SVGEGT. V gave up 3 bases and J gave up 3 bases, with 11 bases separating them. This CDR3 contains 14 residues. The DNA for the CDR3 is TGTGCCAGCAGTTATGGGGGGAAGGACTATGGCTACACCTTC. Encoded protein: CASSYGGKDYGYTF.

The CDR3 region has the DNA TGCAGTGCTACCCCGAGTAAGGGCTCCAATCAGCCCCAGCATTTT. Protein product: CSATPSKGSNQPQHF. This chain links TRBV20-1 with TRBJ1-5; D is unresolved. Trimming shortened V by 4 bases and J by 3 bases, and 16 bases separated the two germline ends. CDR1 and CDR2 (germline): DFQATT, SNEGSKA (reference sequence). The CDR3 sequence is 15 residues long.

This chain connects TRBV7-2 to TRBJ2-7; TRBD2 matches at 10 bases. CDR3 length: 16 amino acids. With 1 base clipped from V and 4 bases from J, the junction kept 7 bases outside the gene matches. CDR1 is SGHTA and CDR2 is FQGNSA in the germline V gene. Here the CDR3 DNA reads TGTGCCAGCAGCTTAGGCCTAGCGGGGGCCCTATACGAGCAGTACTTC. Amino acid sequence: CASSLGLAGALYEQYF. Drawing the rest from reference TRBV7-2 and TRBJ2-7, the complete variable domain is GAGVSQSPSNKVTEKGKDVELRCDPISGHTALYWYRQSLGQGLEFLIYFQGNSAPDKSGLPSDRFSAERTGGSVSTLTIQRTQQEDSAVYLCASSLGLAGALYEQYFGPGTRLTVT.

This chain joins TRBV4-1 and TRBJ1-4; 7 bases line up with TRBD1. The CDR3 consists of 18 residues. V dropped 3 bases and J dropped 7; count of bases not matched to a gene: 17. CDR1 and CDR2 from the germline V gene are MGHRA and YSYEKL. The CDR3 reads CASSQGRTGGIGAEKLFF. The DNA for the CDR3 is TGCGCCAGCAGCCAGGGCCGGACAGGCGGCATTGGGGCTGAAAAACTGTTTTTT.

In this sample, this clonotype turned up many times. The rearrangement joins TRBV7-2 to TRBJ2-3; D not resolved. CDR1 and CDR2 from the germline V gene are SGHTA and FQGNSA. V gave up 4 bases and J gave up 2 bases, with 13 bases separating them. The CDR3 is 15 residues long. The CDR3 bases are TGTGCCAGCAGCTCCACCTGGCAGGACACAGATACGCAGTATTTT. Amino acids: CASSSTWQDTDTQYF. The complete variable domain, with remaining parts taken from reference TRBV7-2 and TRBJ2-3, reads GAGVSQSPSNKVTEKGKDVELRCDPISGHTALYWYRQSLGQGLEFLIYFQGNSAPDKSGLPSDRFSAERTGGSVSTLTIQRTQQEDSAVYLCASSSTWQDTDTQYFGPGTRLTVL.

This clonotype came up a few times. This rearrangement joins TRBV19 to TRBJ2-2; a weak D match, TRBD1 (6 bases). The V and J ends lost 6 bases and 1 base respectively, with 18 bases between them. This CDR3 has 17 residues. Germline V CDR1 and CDR2: LNHDA, SQIVND (reference sequence). The CDR3 protein is CASRTTGSVLNTGELFF. In DNA form, the CDR3 reads TGTGCCAGTAGAACAACAGGGAGTGTCTTGAACACCGGGGAGCTGTTTTTT.

V is TRBV20-1 and J is TRBJ1-4; 7 positions agree with TRBD1. The CDR3 contains 14 residues. CDR1 and CDR2 from the germline V gene are DFQATT and SNEGSKA (reference sequence). V trimming: 5 bases; J trimming: 8 bases; junction bases outside the gene matches: 11. The CDR3 sequence is CSAPTGAGGEKLFF. In nucleotides, the CDR3 is TGCAGTGCTCCTACAGGGGCTGGAGGAGAAAAACTGTTTTTT.

This chain links TRBV20-1 with TRBJ2-3; 12 positions match TRBD2. The J segment lost 5 bases and the V segment lost 4 bases, leaving 13 bases of the junction unmatched. This CDR3 is built from 17 residues. Germline loops: CDR1 DFQATT, CDR2 SNEGSKA (reference sequence). CDR3 DNA: TGCAGTGCTATGTCGTTGACTAGCGGGAGACTGCAAGATACGCAGTATTTT. This encodes CSAMSLTSGRLQDTQYF.

This clonotype was seen repeatedly, ten times or more. The chain carries TRBV7-9 and TRBJ2-3; D might be TRBD1 or TRBD2, each matching 6 bases. Germline V CDR1 and CDR2: SEHNR, FQNEAQ (reference sequence). CDR3 length: 15 residues. V lost 5 bases to trimming and J lost 2 bases, with 14 bases between them. CDR3 in DNA: TGTGCCAGCAGCCCTAAGGCGGGACACACAGATACGCAGTATTTT. It translates to CASSPKAGHTDTQYF.

The V call is TRBV12-3 or TRBV12-4, the J call TRBJ1-1; D may be TRBD1 (5 bases). This CDR3 has 13 residues. Trimming removed 4 bases from V and 3 bases from J, with 9 bases in between. CDR3 amino acids: CASSWGEDTEAFF. The CDR3 coding sequence is TGTGCCAGCAGTTGGGGGGAGGACACTGAAGCTTTCTTT.

V is TRBV7-2 and J is TRBJ2-7; perhaps TRBD2 as D (5 bases). Germline V gene lookup returns CDR1 SGHTA and CDR2 FQGNSA. The CDR3 is 14 residues long. Trimming removed 3 bases from V and 2 bases from J, with 11 bases in between. CDR3 sequence (DNA): TGTGCCAGCAGCTTGACTACCCTTACCTACGAGCAGTACTTC. Protein product: CASSLTTLTYEQYF.

There are many counts of this clonotype. J is TRBJ1-1 and V is TRBV7-2; weak D call: TRBD1 (6 bases). CDR1 is SGHTA and CDR2 is FQGNSA in the germline V gene. CDR3 length equals 16 residues. Deletions cut 4 bases from V and 4 bases from J, with 19 bases between. The CDR3 DNA follows: TGTGCCAGCAGCTCTCAGGGGCAGGGCATATTCACTGAAGCTTTCTTT. This encodes CASSSQGQGIFTEAFF.

This sequence joins TRBV20-1 and TRBJ2-7; 7 positions agree with TRBD2. Germline CDR1 DFQATT, CDR2 SNEGSKA (reference sequence). The CDR3 covers 16 residues. Trimming at V came to 0 bases and at J to 7 bases, leaving 15 bases not matched to a gene. For the CDR3, the DNA is TGCAGTGCTAGAGACCCCACCGGCGGGAGAACTGGAGAGCAGTACTTC. As protein: CSARDPTGGRTGEQYF.

This sequence joins TRBV24-1 and TRBJ2-2; D may correspond to TRBD1 or TRBD2 (5 bases each). Germline V gives CDR1 KGHDR, CDR2 SFDVKD. The CDR3 has 15 amino acids. Trimming stripped 4 bases from V and 2 bases from J, with 10 bases between. The DNA of the CDR3 is TGTGCCACCAGTGACTCGGGACCTAACACCGGGGAGCTGTTTTTT. Translated: CATSDSGPNTGELFF.